This entry is about one T cell receptor beta chain. The antigen remains undetermined. The entry originates in a study of CD4+ T cells in melanoma. Profiled with immunoSEQ multiplex PCR; TCRdb holds only in-frame clones, not every one. The data show about 50,000 clones, approximately 92% seen once. Study-wide points: A reported correlation linked neoantigen-specific CD4+ T cells to CD8+, macrophage and B cell function.

The sequencing input was peripheral blood. The receptor was derived from a human donor with melanoma.

The CDR3 loop reads CASSQDRETGELFF. The CDR3 DNA is TGCGCCAGCAGCCAAGACAGGGAAACCGGGGAGCTGTTTTTT. The chain couples TRBV4-3 to TRBJ2-2; D is perhaps TRBD1 (5 bases). Germline V gene sequence: CDR1 LGHNA, CDR2 YSLEER. CDR3 length: 14 residues. V was shortened by 0 bases and J by 5 bases, with 7 bases between the two germline ends.